A single sample gave rise to the 31 T cell receptor beta chains below, sequenced in a study of cytomegalovirus exposure and HLA in healthy donors. This PCR relied on a set of 60 Vbeta primers and 13 Jbeta primers. The table came from immunoSEQ multiplex PCR; TCRdb's copy has only in-frame clones and leaves some out. The repertoire holds 180,000 or so clones, 60% to 80% seen once, with over 13% in the top ten. Sample: PBMCs. All receptors derive from a man aged 45-65 years in good health and CMV-seropositive.

The sample holds one count of this clone. The chain combines TRBV11-2 with TRBJ2-7, with 8 bases fitting TRBD2. The V gene end was trimmed by 1 base and the J gene end by 3 bases; junction bases not matched to a gene: 5. From germline, CDR1 is SGHAT and CDR2 FQNNGV. The CDR3 runs 15 residues. CDR3 protein: CASSLVDAGGYEQYF. DNA of the CDR3: TGTGCCAGCAGCTTAGTGGACGCGGGAGGCTACGAGCAGTACTTC.

This rearrangement joins TRBV28 to TRBJ2-5; possibly TRBD2 for D (6 bases). This CDR3 has 17 residues. Germline assignment: CDR1 MDHEN and CDR2 SYDVKM. V was clipped by 8 bases and J by 2 bases, with 24 bases between them. CDR3 in DNA: TGTGCCAGCGAGTTTAAGGGGTTGCGGGGCTTGCAAGAGACCCAGTACTTC. This translates into CASEFKGLRGLQETQYF.

CDR3 region: CATSPSGGSNQPQHF. CDR3 bases: TGTGCCACCAGCCCGTCAGGGGGTAGCAATCAGCCCCAGCATTTT. The chain employs TRBV15 and TRBJ1-5; 7 bases are shared with TRBD1. V was clipped by 5 bases and J by 0 bases; unmatched bases: 4. CDR1 is LNHNV and CDR2 is YYDKDF in the germline V gene (reference sequence). The CDR3 runs 15 residues.

In DNA form, the CDR3 reads TGTGCCAGCAGTTCAAGGGGGCAGGGGGACACTGAAGCTTTCTTT. This sequence encodes CASSSRGQGDTEAFF. The rearrangement joins TRBV6-5 to TRBJ1-1; 7 bases fit TRBD1. V lost 4 bases to trimming and J lost 3 bases; unmatched junction nucleotides: 8. Germline loops: CDR1 MNHEY, CDR2 SVGAGI. This CDR3 is 15 amino acids long.

The rearrangement links TRBV7-2 to TRBJ2-2; 7 nucleotides agree with TRBD2. Looked up from germline, CDR1 is SGHTA and CDR2 is FQGNSA. The CDR3 is made up of 14 amino acids. J was trimmed by 5 bases and V by 2 bases; bases with no gene match: 2. CDR3 sequence reads: CASSLLGGTGELFF. The DNA for the CDR3 is TGTGCCAGCAGCTTACTCGGGGGGACCGGGGAGCTGTTTTTT.

J is TRBJ1-1 and V is TRBV5-1; 10 bases agree with TRBD1. The CDR3 is made up of 17 amino acids. The J segment lost 4 bases and the V segment lost 4 bases, leaving 13 bases of the junction unmatched. CDR1 SGHRS and CDR2 YFSETQ come from the germline V gene. The CDR3 coding sequence is TGCGCCAGCAGCGCGAACCCGGGACAGGGGAGAGGCACTGAAGCTTTCTTT. Encoded protein: CASSANPGQGRGTEAFF.

The chain is built from TRBV7-2 and TRBJ2-2; 8 bases are shared with TRBD1. V was pared by 2 bases and J by 6 bases, with 11 bases of the junction left unmatched. Germline V lookup: CDR1 SGHTA, CDR2 FQGNSA. CDR3 length: 17 amino acids. CDR3 sequence (DNA): TGTGCCAGCAGCTTAATTCAGGACAGGGTCGGGGCCGGGGAGCTGTTTTTT. Translating it yields CASSLIQDRVGAGELFF.

V and J are TRBV4-3 and TRBJ1-6; D gene ambiguous. Per germline, CDR1 LGHNA and CDR2 YSLEER. CDR3 length equals 15 residues. Trimming removed 0 bases at V and 9 bases at J, with 12 bases between. CDR3 nucleotides: TGCGCCAGCAGCCAAGACTTCCACGGTGGTTCACCCCTCCACTTT. Translation: CASSQDFHGGSPLHF.

V is TRBV7-6 and J is TRBJ2-5; D uncertain. Per the germline V gene, CDR1 is SGHVS and CDR2 is FNYEAQ. The CDR3 has 12 amino acids. Trimming pared 1 base from V and 4 bases from J, leaving 4 bases between. CDR3 nucleotides: TGTGCCAGCAGCTTAGTGCGAGAGACCCAGTACTTC. This translates into CASSLVRETQYF.

The chain recombines TRBV11-2 with TRBJ1-5; no reliable D call. The length of the CDR3 is 14 residues. Trimming took off 0 bases at V and 4 bases at J, with 7 bases between the two ends. Germline loops: CDR1 SGHAT, CDR2 FQNNGV. Here the CDR3 reads CASSLEAGNQPQHF. The DNA for the CDR3 is TGTGCCAGCAGCTTAGAGGCCGGGAATCAGCCCCAGCATTTT.

This clone has more than one count but fewer than ten. CDR3: CASSFYVGVGNEQFF. The CDR3 region has the DNA TGTGCCAGCAGCTTTTACGTAGGGGTAGGAAATGAGCAGTTCTTC. V usage is TRBV5-6 and J usage is TRBJ2-1; possibly TRBD1 for D (5 bases). This CDR3 is 15 amino acids long. Germline CDR1 is SGHDT and CDR2 is YYEEEE. With 2 bases removed from V and 7 bases from J, the gap between germline ends came to 16 bases. The full variable domain, rest sourced from reference TRBV5-6 and TRBJ2-1, is DAGVTQSPTHLIKTRGQQVTLRCSPKSGHDTVSWYQQALGQGPQFIFQYYEEEERQRGNFPDRFSGHQFPNYSSELNVNALLLGDSALYLCASSFYVGVGNEQFFGPGTRLTVL.

V gene TRBV5-1 combines with J gene TRBJ2-2; 9 nucleotides match TRBD1. Trimming at V came to 2 bases and at J to 0 bases, leaving 2 bases not matched to a gene. The CDR3 is made up of 16 amino acids. The germline gives CDR1 SGHRS, CDR2 YFSETQ. The CDR3 bases are TGCGCCAGCAGCTTAACAGGGGGCGCGAACACCGGGGAGCTGTTTTTT. Amino acids: CASSLTGGANTGELFF.

This sequence joins TRBV6-1 and TRBJ2-1; D is possibly TRBD2 (7 bases). Trimming took off 2 bases at V and 7 bases at J, with 15 bases between the two ends. The CDR3 extends over 15 amino acids. The germline V gene has CDR1 MNHNS and CDR2 SASEGT. CDR3 nucleotide sequence: TGTGCCAGCAGTGAAAGGGGGGGCTTGGGAAATGAGCAGTTCTTC. As protein: CASSERGGLGNEQFF.

This chain uses TRBV13 with TRBJ2-7; tentative D call: TRBD2 (7 bases). V lost 3 bases and J 1 base, leaving 16 bases between the germline ends. The CDR3 loop spans 16 amino acids. CDR1 and CDR2 from the germline V gene are PRHDT and FYEKMQ (reference sequence). This CDR3 is CASSLLVGGRSYEQYF. CDR3 DNA sequence: TGTGCCAGCAGCTTGCTGGTCGGGGGGCGGTCCTACGAGCAGTACTTC. Combining the CDR3 with reference TRBV13 and TRBJ2-7 gives the whole variable domain AAGVIQSPRHLIKEKRETATLKCYPIPRHDTVYWYQQGPGQDPQFLISFYEKMQSDKGSIPDRFSAQQFSDYHSELNMSSLELGDSALYFCASSLLVGGRSYEQYFGPGTRLTVT.

V gene TRBV28 combines with J gene TRBJ2-7; D unresolved. The CDR3 totals 17 residues. Trimming shortened V by 2 bases and J by 0 bases, and 17 bases separated the two germline ends. Germline CDR1 MDHEN, CDR2 SYDVKM. CDR3 residues: CASSLIDLGVASYEQYF. In DNA, the CDR3 is TGTGCCAGCAGTTTAATTGATTTAGGAGTCGCCTCCTACGAGCAGTACTTC.

This clone showed up just a few times. The chain has TRBV4-3 and TRBJ2-3, with 11 bases aligning to TRBD2. The CDR3 has 15 residues. The J segment lost 2 bases and the V segment lost 3 bases, leaving 1 base of the junction unmatched. Germline V gives CDR1 LGHNA, CDR2 YSLEER. The DNA of the CDR3 is TGCGCCAGCAGCCAGACTAGCGGGGCCACAGATACGCAGTATTTT. It encodes CASSQTSGATDTQYF.

The chain employs TRBV11-2 and TRBJ2-7; tentatively, D is TRBD2 (6 bases). The CDR3 is made up of 14 amino acids. Germline CDR1 reads SGHAT; CDR2 reads FQNNGV. V was clipped by 5 bases and J by 4 bases, with 15 bases between them. In DNA, the CDR3 is TGTGCCAGCAGCCCCGGGACTGGAGGGTACGAGCAGTACTTC. It is translated as CASSPGTGGYEQYF.

The chain is built from TRBV15 and TRBJ1-5; D not resolved. This CDR3 comprises 14 residues. V lost 6 bases and J lost 0, with 9 bases in between. The germline V gene encodes CDR1 LNHNV and CDR2 YYDKDF (reference sequence). CDR3 nucleotides: TGTGCCACCAGGGTAGAATATAGCAATCAGCCCCAGCATTTT. This encodes CATRVEYSNQPQHF.

The rearrangement joins TRBV29-1 to TRBJ1-2; TRBD1 matches 7 bases. V lost 6 bases, J lost 5 bases, and 15 bases stayed unmatched. CDR3 length equals 15 residues. The V gene's germline CDR1 is SQVTM and CDR2 ANQGSEA. The CDR3: CSVQPEGATLYGYTF. The CDR3 DNA sequence: TGCAGCGTCCAACCTGAGGGGGCTACCCTTTATGGCTACACCTTC.

The CDR3 loop is CASSRGTSDSYEQYF. CDR3 coding DNA: TGCGCCAGCAGCCGGGGGACTAGCGACTCCTACGAGCAGTACTTC. The chain combines TRBV4-1 with TRBJ2-7; 10 nucleotides agree with TRBD2. The germline gives CDR1 MGHRA, CDR2 YSYEKL. CDR3 length equals 15 residues. V was clipped by 4 bases and J by 0 bases; unmatched bases: 3.

V usage is TRBV15 and J usage is TRBJ1-2; 7 bases are shared with TRBD1. J lost 8 bases, V lost 4 bases, and 7 bases had no gene match. CDR3 length: 13 residues. Germline CDR1 LNHNV, CDR2 YYDKDF (reference sequence). Here the CDR3 reads CATSKTGIGGYTF. Here the CDR3 DNA reads TGTGCCACCAGCAAGACAGGGATCGGCGGCTACACCTTC.

As concerns this clone: Germline is not matched at one junction end, which may reflect a read error. The chain is built from TRBV5-1 and TRBJ2-5, with 12 positions matching TRBD2. Germline V gene lookup returns CDR1 SGHRS and CDR2 YFSETQ. The CDR3 has 14 residues. The CDR3 sequence is CASSLVASGGALDF. The CDR3 region has the DNA TGCGCCAGCAGCTTGGTCGCTAGCGGGGGGGCTCTAGACTTC.

This rearrangement joins TRBV6-1 to TRBJ2-7; a possible D gene is TRBD1 (6 bases). This CDR3 has 14 amino acids. Germline loops: CDR1 MNHNS, CDR2 SASEGT. V lost 7 bases, J lost 3 bases, and 16 bases lay in between. CDR3: CASNRARGGYEQYV. The CDR3 nucleotides read TGTGCCAGCAACAGGGCGAGGGGTGGCTACGAGCAGTACGTC.

The chain employs TRBV6-5 and TRBJ1-3; D gene unclear. The ends were cut back, 0 bases at V and 4 bases at J, with 13 bases in the middle. Germline CDR1 MNHEY, CDR2 SVGAGI. The CDR3 is made up of 16 amino acids. The CDR3 loop reads CASSYSMAGAGNTIYF. In DNA form, the CDR3 reads TGTGCCAGCAGTTACTCGATGGCGGGCGCCGGAAACACCATATATTTT.

The genes are TRBV6-5 and TRBJ2-1; 8 positions agree with TRBD1. This CDR3 spans 14 amino acids. Germline trimming cut 7 bases from V and 5 bases from J; bases unmatched to any gene: 7. The germline gives CDR1 MNHEY, CDR2 SVGAGI. The CDR3 sequence: CASTRTGPNNEQFF. CDR3 coding DNA: TGTGCCAGCACCCGGACAGGGCCAAACAATGAGCAGTTCTTC.

The V and J genes are TRBV27 and TRBJ2-3; D is ambiguous. Trimming took off 5 bases at V and 9 bases at J, with 9 bases between the two ends. CDR3 length: 11 amino acids. Germline CDR1 is MNHEY and CDR2 is SMNVEV (reference sequence). DNA of the CDR3: TGTGCCAGCAGTGCCCGACAAACGCAGTATTTT. It specifies CASSARQTQYF.

Concerning this clone: This specimen includes other DNA sequences encoding the same CDR3. This chain connects TRBV9 to TRBJ1-3; no definite D call. Germline V gene sequence: CDR1 SGDLS, CDR2 YYNGEE. The CDR3 runs 15 residues. V was clipped by 0 bases and J by 1 base, with 8 bases between them. The CDR3 sequence is CASSVVAGSGNTIYF. For the CDR3, the DNA is TGTGCCAGCAGCGTAGTAGCCGGATCTGGAAACACCATATATTTT.

The chain recombines TRBV6-5 with TRBJ2-5; maybe TRBD2 (6 bases). The ends were cut back, 6 bases at V and 1 base at J, with 9 bases in the middle. CDR3 length equals 13 residues. Germline V gene data show CDR1 as MNHEY and CDR2 as SVGAGI. The DNA of the CDR3 is TGTGCCAGCAGAGCGGGCAGCCAAGAGACCCAGTACTTC. It yields the protein CASRAGSQETQYF.

For the CDR3, the DNA is TGTGCCAGCAGCCCGGGCAGGGCCTATGGCTACACCTTC. Encoded protein: CASSPGRAYGYTF. The rearrangement uses TRBV7-9 and TRBJ1-2; the D gene is possibly TRBD1 (5 bases). V was cut by 5 bases and J by 4 bases, with 11 bases left in between. The CDR3 is made up of 13 amino acids. From germline, CDR1 is SEHNR and CDR2 FQNEAQ (reference sequence).

The chain couples TRBV19 to TRBJ1-1; TRBD1 agrees at 9 bases. The CDR3 has 15 residues. V shed 7 bases and J 5 bases; nucleotides not matched to a gene: 11. Germline V gene data show CDR1 as LNHDA and CDR2 as SQIVND (reference sequence). The CDR3 loop reads CASKSQGALDTEAFF. The DNA of the CDR3 is TGTGCCAGTAAGTCACAGGGGGCGCTTGATACTGAAGCTTTCTTT. The entire variable domain, with the rest obtained from reference TRBV19 and TRBJ1-1, is as follows: DGGITQSPKYLFRKEGQNVTLSCEQNLNHDAMYWYRQDPGQGLRLIYYSQIVNDFQKGDIAEGYSVSREKKESFPLTVTSAQKNPTAFYLCASKSQGALDTEAFFGQGTRLTVV.

This clone was counted at least ten times. The CDR3 coding sequence is TGTGCCAGCACTTTGGCCAGGGATACTGAAGCTTTCTTT. It encodes CASTLARDTEAFF. The gene calls are TRBV2 and TRBJ1-1; tentative D call: TRBD1 (5 bases). The CDR3 sequence is 13 residues long. The V gene's germline CDR1 is SNHLY and CDR2 FYNNEI. Between the trimmed V and J ends, which lost 7 bases and 5 bases, there was a span of 14 bases. The full variable domain, in which reference TRBV2 and TRBJ1-1 provide the parts outside the CDR3, is EPEVTQTPSHQVTQMGQEVILRCVPISNHLYFYWYRQILGQKVEFLVSFYNNEISEKSEIFDDQFSVERPDGSNFTLKIRSTKLEDSAMYFCASTLARDTEAFFGQGTRLTVV.